The 9 T cell receptor beta chains below all came from one sample that was sequenced in a study of long-term antiretroviral therapy in people with HIV (dated by TCRdb to the early 2020s). The immunoSEQ hsTCRB v3.0 assay was used at survey level resolution for TRB variable region sequencing. In its TCRdb copy, this immuneACCESS table keeps in-frame sequences only and misses some clones. Where compared with another copy, unresolved V genes explain less than half of these, and the others have no known cause. This sample holds roughly 15,000 clones; over 70% were observed only once. The ten largest clones add up to more than 14% of the sample. Here the sequenced sample was unsorted PBMCs, taken approximately 14 months before starting antiretroviral therapy. These receptors came from a man aged 30-40 years with HIV.

This clone was recorded only once. The CDR3 region has the DNA TGTGCCAGCGGTCGGGGAGCCAAGGATCAGCCCCAGCATTTT. Translated: CASGRGAKDQPQHF. The chain recombines TRBV28 with TRBJ1-5; no definite D call. V was cut by 8 bases and J by 5 bases, with 16 bases left in between. Germline V gene lookup returns CDR1 MDHEN and CDR2 SYDVKM. The length of the CDR3 is 14 residues.

This rearrangement joins TRBV30 to TRBJ2-7, with TRBD2 as a possible D gene (5 bases). Trimming took 0 bases from V and 0 from J, leaving 24 bases between them. CDR3 length: 19 amino acids. Germline CDR1 GTSNPN, CDR2 SVGIG (reference sequence). The CDR3 protein is CAWSVLLSLSRRSSYEQYF. In nucleotides, the CDR3 is TGTGCCTGGAGTGTTCTCCTATCACTCTCCAGGAGGAGCTCCTACGAGCAGTACTTC. The complete variable domain, with remaining parts taken from reference TRBV30 and TRBJ2-7, reads SQTIHQWPATLVQPVGSPLSLECTVEGTSNPNLYWYRQAAGRGLQLLFYSVGIGQISSEVPQNLSASRPQDRQFILSSKKLLLSDSGFYLCAWSVLLSLSRRSSYEQYFGPGTRLTVT.

The V call is TRBV27, the J call TRBJ2-1, with 7 bases fitting TRBD1. Trimming at V came to 7 bases and at J to 1 base, leaving 4 bases not matched to a gene. This CDR3 comprises 14 residues. Germline CDR1 MNHEY, CDR2 SMNVEV (reference sequence). CDR3: CASNEQGSYNEQFF. DNA of the CDR3: TGTGCCAGCAATGAACAGGGGTCCTACAATGAGCAGTTCTTC.

The chain joins TRBV12-2 to TRBJ2-7; the tabulated D call, TRBD2, remains unverified against the DNA. TRBV12-2 is designated a pseudogene. This CDR3 is 14 amino acids long. The CDR3 sequence is CASRLAGSSYEQYF. In DNA form, the CDR3 reads TGTGCAAGTCGCTTAGCCGGGAGCTCCTACGAGCAGTACTTC.

V usage is TRBV6-1 and J usage is TRBJ1-2; D remains unclear. Germline values: CDR1 MNHNS, CDR2 SASEGT. There are 15 residues in the CDR3. Deletions cut 7 bases from V and 4 bases from J, with 19 bases between. The CDR3 nucleotides are TGTGCCAGCACCGCTGGACGGGTGGTGGGCTATGGCTACACCTTC. Residues: CASTAGRVVGYGYTF.

V usage is TRBV6-5 and J usage is TRBJ2-3, with D uncertain. V lost 5 bases and J 2 bases, leaving 5 bases between the germline ends. Germline CDR1 reads MNHEY; CDR2 reads SVGAGI. There are 12 residues in the CDR3. The CDR3 loop reads CASSHATDTQYF. The CDR3 DNA follows: TGTGCCAGCAGTCACGCCACAGATACGCAGTATTTT.

In this sample, this clone turned up once. This chain links TRBV5-4 with TRBJ1-2; no clear D gene. Germline V gene lookup returns CDR1 SGHNT and CDR2 YYREEE (reference sequence). This CDR3 contains 13 residues. V lost 3 bases to trimming and J lost 1 base, with 7 bases between them. CDR3 residues: CASSSGSNYGYTF. CDR3 in DNA: TGTGCCAGCAGCTCTGGAAGTAACTATGGCTACACCTTC.

The genes are TRBV5-4 and TRBJ2-7; no clear D gene. V lost 4 bases, J lost 0 bases, and 8 bases lay in between. CDR1 is SGHNT, CDR2 YYREEE, per germline (reference sequence). The length of the CDR3 is 13 residues. The CDR3 DNA reads as TGTGCCAGCAGCAAAGAGTCCTCCTACGAGCAGTACTTC. Its protein product is CASSKESSYEQYF.

This sequence joins TRBV27 and TRBJ2-1; 8 positions agree with TRBD2. The CDR3 spans 15 residues. J gave up 7 bases and V 6 bases, and 11 bases lay outside the gene matches. Per germline, CDR1 MNHEY and CDR2 SMNVEV (reference sequence). CDR3 nucleotide sequence: TGTGCCAGCAGGACGACTAGCGTCTCGTGGAATGAGCAGTTCTTC. It is translated as CASRTTSVSWNEQFF.